This passage covers 9 T cell receptor beta chains from one sample sequenced in a study of shared clonotypes between healthy human individuals. The naive CD8 subset, CD45RO-negative cells positively selected for CCR7, excluded terminally differentiated effector memory CD45RA+ cells. Generated by immunoSEQ multiplex PCR, the TCRdb table keeps only in-frame clones and is missing some. The data show some 2,000,000 clones, roughly 94% seen once. The sequenced sample was naive CD8+ T cells sorted from blood. The source of these receptors is a young man in good health.

The chain carries TRBV30 and TRBJ2-1; 9 bases line up with TRBD1. Unmatched junction bases numbered 14, after V lost 4 bases and J lost 7 bases. This CDR3 has 16 amino acids. CDR1 GTSNPN and CDR2 SVGIG come from the germline V gene (reference sequence). The CDR3 is CAWKLYGTGIGNEQFF. In DNA form, the CDR3 reads TGTGCCTGGAAGTTATACGGGACAGGGATAGGTAATGAGCAGTTCTTC.

The chain couples TRBV7-2 to TRBJ2-7; no definite D call. Germline V gives CDR1 SGHTA, CDR2 FQGNSA. Trimming took 1 base from V and 0 from J, leaving 10 bases between them. The CDR3 runs to 15 residues. The CDR3 nucleotides are TGTGCCAGCAGCTTAGTTAGGCTGTACTCCTACGAGCAGTACTTC. Its protein is CASSLVRLYSYEQYF.

J is TRBJ1-1 and V is TRBV7-9, with 8 bases that match TRBD1. There are 14 residues in the CDR3. Germline CDR1 and CDR2: SEHNR and FQNEAQ (reference sequence). J gave up 4 bases and V 3 bases, and 4 bases lay outside the gene matches. CDR3 in amino acids: CASSFAGGPTEAFF. DNA for the CDR3: TGTGCCAGCAGCTTCGCAGGGGGCCCCACTGAAGCTTTCTTT.

This chain uses TRBV21-1 with TRBJ1-6; the table's D gene call, TRBD1, was not cross checked with the DNA. TRBV21-1 is flagged as a pseudogene. This CDR3 region has 16 residues. The CDR3 region has the DNA TGTGCCAGCAGCCAGACAGGGGGCTGGGGTAATTCACCCCTCCACTTT. The encoded protein is CASSQTGGWGNSPLHF.

The chain couples TRBV4-3 to TRBJ2-1, with TRBD2 identical over 10 bases. The CDR3 runs to 16 residues. J was trimmed by 1 base and V by 3 bases; bases with no gene match: 3. Per germline, CDR1 LGHNA and CDR2 YSLEER. The CDR3 nucleotides read TGCGCCAGCAGCCATCAAGCGGGAGGGTCCTACAATGAGCAGTTCTTC. Translation: CASSHQAGGSYNEQFF.

In DNA, the CDR3 is TGTGCCAGCAGTTCAACAGAATGGGGCAGGGCGAAAGAGACCCAGTACTTC. Translating it yields CASSSTEWGRAKETQYF. The rearrangement links TRBV28 to TRBJ2-5; TRBD1 is a possible D gene (5 bases). CDR1 and CDR2 from the germline V gene are MDHEN and SYDVKM. There are 17 residues in the CDR3. V lost 4 bases and J lost 3, with 21 bases in between.

V and J are TRBV7-2 and TRBJ2-5; 12 bases are a match to TRBD2. J lost 3 bases, V lost 3 bases, and 8 bases had no gene match. CDR3 length: 17 amino acids. The germline V gene encodes CDR1 SGHTA and CDR2 FQGNSA. Here the CDR3 reads CASSFWTSGMLKETQYF. The CDR3 DNA reads TGTGCCAGCAGCTTTTGGACTAGCGGGATGCTTAAAGAGACCCAGTACTTC.

This clone was seen just once. The chain combines TRBV19 with TRBJ2-1; D not resolved. This CDR3 contains 13 residues. Looked up from germline, CDR1 is LNHDA and CDR2 is SQIVND (reference sequence). Trimming left V 3 bases short and J 7 bases short, with 10 bases between. The CDR3 coding sequence is TGTGCCAGTAGTATTTACCGCTATAATGAGCAGTTCTTC. Its protein product is CASSIYRYNEQFF. Variable domain in full (rest from reference TRBV19 and TRBJ2-1): DGGITQSPKYLFRKEGQNVTLSCEQNLNHDAMYWYRQDPGQGLRLIYYSQIVNDFQKGDIAEGYSVSREKKESFPLTVTSAQKNPTAFYLCASSIYRYNEQFFGPGTRLTVL.

Remarks on this clone: At the DNA level, this CDR3 is encoded by other sequences in the same sample as well. CDR3 residues: CASSWGEGNQPQHF. CDR3 bases: TGTGCCAGTAGTTGGGGCGAGGGCAATCAGCCCCAGCATTTT. The V and J genes are TRBV19 and TRBJ1-5, with D perhaps matching TRBD1 (5 bases). With 5 bases removed from V and 2 bases from J, the gap between germline ends came to 10 bases. Germline V gives CDR1 LNHDA, CDR2 SQIVND (reference sequence). The CDR3 is 14 residues long.